This T cell receptor (beta chain) was retrieved from a study of radiotherapy plus CTLA-4 blockade in lung cancer. For the study at large: Objective responses occurred in around 18% of patients; around 28% had disease control. Overall study results and limits: Best predicting response, reportedly, were early blood T cell clone dynamics, with interferon-beta. Radiotherapy was combined with ipilimumab, and tumor-derived TCR clones then expanded in blood.

As concerns this clone: Its antigen is undetermined.

The repertoire was sequenced with immunoSEQ multiplex PCR; TCRdb's copy has only in-frame clones and lacks some. The sample has about 110,000 clones, about 85% seen once. Lung cancer patients with chemo-refractory metastatic non-small-cell disease were given focal radiation plus CTLA-4 blockade with ipilimumab. Germline V gene data show CDR1 as SGHTA and CDR2 as FQGNSA. The V gene lost 3 bases and the J gene lost 2 bases, with 14 bases spanning the gap. The CDR3 runs 16 residues. V and J are TRBV7-2 and TRBJ1-3, with D possibly being TRBD1 (6 bases). The source material was peripheral blood, sampled from a patient treated with radiotherapy plus ipilimumab. The receptor comes from a human donor with non-small cell lung cancer that progressed on radiotherapy plus ipilimumab. Some clones in this sample may be carry-over from other donors' samples. The CDR3 region is CASSFGTPAAGNTIYF. CDR3 nucleotides: TGTGCCAGCAGCTTTGGGACACCGGCAGCTGGAAACACCATATATTTT.